This T cell receptor beta chain appears in the sequencing data of a study of blood T cell repertoires in COVID-19. Across the whole study: T cells, B-cell-depleted T cells, or PBMCs supplied cDNA or gDNA.

V shed 3 bases and J 5 bases; nucleotides not matched to a gene: 2. This CDR3 contains 14 residues. Germline V gives CDR1 MNHNS, CDR2 SASEGT. Clones were read by immunoSEQ multiplex PCR, and TCRdb kept only the in-frame ones, dropping some. The sample holds about 140,000 clones; approximately 81% are singletons and the top ten take 8.2%. In its sample, this clone was seen many times. Sample: peripheral blood. This chain connects TRBV6-1 to TRBJ2-5; 11 bases line up with TRBD1. This clonotype was obtained from a human donor in a cohort sampled during active COVID-19. This chain's CDR3 is CASSEGTGGETQYF. The CDR3 region has the DNA TGTGCCAGCAGTGAGGGGACAGGGGGGGAGACCCAGTACTTC.